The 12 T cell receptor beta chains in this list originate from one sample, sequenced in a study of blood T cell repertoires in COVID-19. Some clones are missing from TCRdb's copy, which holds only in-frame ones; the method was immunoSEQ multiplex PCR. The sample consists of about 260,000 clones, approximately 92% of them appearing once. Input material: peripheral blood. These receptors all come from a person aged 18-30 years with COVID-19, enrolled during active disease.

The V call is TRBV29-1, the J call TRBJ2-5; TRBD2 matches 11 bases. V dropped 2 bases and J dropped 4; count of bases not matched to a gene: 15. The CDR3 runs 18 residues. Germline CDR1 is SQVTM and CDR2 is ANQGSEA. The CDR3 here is CSVEPIIAGGYIGETQYF. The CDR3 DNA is TGCAGCGTTGAACCGATTATAGCGGGAGGGTACATAGGAGAGACCCAGTACTTC.

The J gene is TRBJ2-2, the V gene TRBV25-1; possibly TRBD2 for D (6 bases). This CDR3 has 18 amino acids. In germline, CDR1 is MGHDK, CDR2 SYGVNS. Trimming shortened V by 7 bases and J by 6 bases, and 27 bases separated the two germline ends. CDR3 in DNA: TGTGCCAGCACGGGAGACAGCCCCTTTCCGTTTTCCTCCGGGGAGCTGTTTTTT. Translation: CASTGDSPFPFSSGELFF.

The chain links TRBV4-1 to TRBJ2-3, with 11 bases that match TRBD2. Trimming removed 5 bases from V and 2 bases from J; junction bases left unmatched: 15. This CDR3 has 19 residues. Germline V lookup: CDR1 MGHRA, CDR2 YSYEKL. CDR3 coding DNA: TGCGCCAGCAGCTACCTCATACGGACTAGCGGGCTTGACACAGATACGCAGTATTTT. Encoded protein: CASSYLIRTSGLDTDTQYF.

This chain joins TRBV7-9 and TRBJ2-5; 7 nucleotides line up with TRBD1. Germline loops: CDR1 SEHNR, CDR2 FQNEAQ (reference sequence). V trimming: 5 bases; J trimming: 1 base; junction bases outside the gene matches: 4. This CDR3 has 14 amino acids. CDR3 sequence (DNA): TGTGCCAGCAGCGCAGGGGACAGCCAAGAGACCCAGTACTTC. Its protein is CASSAGDSQETQYF.

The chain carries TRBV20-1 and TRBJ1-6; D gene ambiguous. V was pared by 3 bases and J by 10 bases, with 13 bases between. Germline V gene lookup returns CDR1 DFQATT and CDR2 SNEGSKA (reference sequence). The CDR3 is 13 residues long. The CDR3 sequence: CSASEGGGSPLHF. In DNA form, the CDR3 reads TGCAGTGCTAGTGAAGGTGGAGGGTCACCCCTCCACTTT.

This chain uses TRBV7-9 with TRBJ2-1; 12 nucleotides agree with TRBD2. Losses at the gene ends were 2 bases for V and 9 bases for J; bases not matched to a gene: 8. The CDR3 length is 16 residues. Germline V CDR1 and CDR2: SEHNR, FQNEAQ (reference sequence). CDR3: CASSLYLAGGKGEQFF. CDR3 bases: TGTGCCAGCAGCTTATATCTAGCGGGAGGGAAGGGTGAGCAGTTCTTC.

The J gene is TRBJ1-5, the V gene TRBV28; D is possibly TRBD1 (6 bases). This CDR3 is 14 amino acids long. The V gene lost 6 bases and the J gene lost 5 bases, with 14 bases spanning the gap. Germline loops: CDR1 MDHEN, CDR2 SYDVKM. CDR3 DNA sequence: TGTGCCAGCAGCCGAGGACAGAAAGATCAGCCCCAGCATTTT. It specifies CASSRGQKDQPQHF.

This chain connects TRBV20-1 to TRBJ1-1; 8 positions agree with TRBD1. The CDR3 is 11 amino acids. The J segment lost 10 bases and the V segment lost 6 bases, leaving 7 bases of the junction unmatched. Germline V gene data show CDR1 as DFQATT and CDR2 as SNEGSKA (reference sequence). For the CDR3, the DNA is TGCAGTGCGGGCAGGGGGCTGATAGCTTTCTTT. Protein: CSAGRGLIAFF.

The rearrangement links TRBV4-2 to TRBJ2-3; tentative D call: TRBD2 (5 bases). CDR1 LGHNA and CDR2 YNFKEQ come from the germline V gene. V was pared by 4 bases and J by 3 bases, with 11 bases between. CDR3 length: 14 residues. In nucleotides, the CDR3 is TGTGCCAGCAGCCTAGACTATCATACAGATACGCAGTATTTT. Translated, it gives CASSLDYHTDTQYF.

The CDR3, as DNA: TGTGCCAGCAGCGTGTCAGGTGCTAACTATGGCTACACCTTC. Translating gives CASSVSGANYGYTF. The genes are TRBV9 and TRBJ1-2; D not resolved. Germline V gene lookup returns CDR1 SGDLS and CDR2 YYNGEE. Trimming removed 2 bases at V and 0 bases at J, with 8 bases between. CDR3 length equals 14 residues.

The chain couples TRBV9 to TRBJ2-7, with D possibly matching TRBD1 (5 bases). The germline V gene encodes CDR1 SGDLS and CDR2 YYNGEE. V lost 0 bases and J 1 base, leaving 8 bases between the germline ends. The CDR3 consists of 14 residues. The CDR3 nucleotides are TGTGCCAGCAGCGTAGGGGCAGGGTCCTACGAGCAGTACTTC. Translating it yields CASSVGAGSYEQYF.

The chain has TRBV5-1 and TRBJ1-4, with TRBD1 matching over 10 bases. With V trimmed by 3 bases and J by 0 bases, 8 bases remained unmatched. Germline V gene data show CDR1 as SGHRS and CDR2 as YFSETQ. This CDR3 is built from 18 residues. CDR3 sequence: CASSSGTGALATNEKLFF. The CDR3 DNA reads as TGCGCCAGCAGCTCAGGGACAGGGGCGCTTGCAACTAATGAAAAACTGTTTTTT.